These 6 T cell receptor beta chains came from one sample sequenced in a study of shared clonotypes between healthy human individuals. Clones were sequenced by immunoSEQ multiplex PCR, and TCRdb holds only the in-frame ones, with some missing. The table records some 1.4 million clones, around 95% of them present only once. The sequenced sample consisted of naive CD4+ T cells sorted from blood. Subset here: CD45RA+ positively selected. These receptors originate from a man aged 30 to 39 in good health.

This chain connects TRBV4-1 to TRBJ2-7; no firm D call. This CDR3 has 16 residues. Trimming stripped 1 base from V and 5 bases from J, with 18 bases between. Germline CDR1 MGHRA, CDR2 YSYEKL. CDR3 DNA sequence: TGCGCCAGCAGCCAAGGGCTCCGGCAGTACAATAACGAGCAGTACTTC. It specifies CASSQGLRQYNNEQYF.

The rearrangement uses TRBV30 and TRBJ2-5, with 7 bases aligning to TRBD2. There are 18 residues in the CDR3. Trimming took 2 bases from V and 5 from J; bases not matched to a gene: 20. Germline-derived CDR1 and CDR2 are GTSNPN and SVGIG (reference sequence). This CDR3 is CAWSPLFGLAGVRETQYF. The CDR3 bases are TGTGCCTGGAGTCCGTTGTTCGGTCTGGCGGGAGTGCGGGAGACCCAGTACTTC.

This chain joins TRBV4-1 and TRBJ2-5; the match to TRBD1 covers 10 bases. Germline loops: CDR1 MGHRA, CDR2 YSYEKL. Trimming removed 3 bases from V and 5 bases from J; junction bases left unmatched: 6. The CDR3 spans 15 residues. DNA of the CDR3: TGCGCCAGCAGCCAGAGGACAGGGGGTCATGAGACCCAGTACTTC. This codes for CASSQRTGGHETQYF.

With respect to this clone: The sample holds other DNA sequences that translate to the same CDR3. The chain has TRBV28 and TRBJ1-2; weak D call: TRBD1 (5 bases). Germline CDR1 is MDHEN and CDR2 is SYDVKM. CDR3 length: 13 amino acids. V gave up 2 bases and J gave up 4 bases, with 8 bases separating them. The CDR3 DNA is TGTGCCAGCAGTTTACCAGGGCCCTATGGCTACACCTTC. Translation: CASSLPGPYGYTF.

J is TRBJ1-1 and V is TRBV6-6; D ambiguous. Trimming stripped 7 bases from V and 4 bases from J, with 16 bases between. The CDR3 has 14 residues. Germline CDR1 MNHNY, CDR2 SVGAGI (reference sequence). CDR3 protein: CASISAKVSTEAFF. The CDR3 DNA sequence: TGTGCCAGCATCTCGGCTAAAGTTAGCACTGAAGCTTTCTTT.

This chain connects TRBV28 to TRBJ2-2; the match to TRBD1 covers 8 bases. CDR1 and CDR2 (germline): MDHEN, SYDVKM. V gave up 6 bases and J gave up 0 bases; unmatched junction bases: 6. The CDR3 totals 16 residues. The CDR3 loop is CASREGTGANTGELFF. The CDR3 DNA is TGTGCCAGCAGGGAAGGGACAGGAGCGAACACCGGGGAGCTGTTTTTT.